The TCR beta chain under discussion was sequenced for a study of OX40 agonist ivuxolimab in advanced cancers. Across the whole study: Hepatocellular carcinoma, melanoma, renal cell or head and neck cancer was diagnosed in the dose-escalation patients.

Germline values: CDR1 MDHEN, CDR2 SYDVKM. This CDR3 has 15 residues. V was shortened by 4 bases and J by 4 bases, with 14 bases between the two germline ends. Method: immunoSEQ multiplex PCR; TCRdb's copy keeps in-frame clones and lacks some. The profile covers some 74,000 clones, with around 89% appearing a single time and over 0.75% taken by the ten largest. Sequencing used CD4+ or CD8+ T cells sorted from blood, obtained in a trial of the OX40 agonist ivuxolimab. J is TRBJ2-1 and V is TRBV28; tentative D call: TRBD2 (6 bases). This clonotype was obtained from an adult with an advanced solid tumor such as melanoma, head and neck, liver or kidney cancer. CDR3 bases: TGTGCCAGCAGTTCCCCGCGGCGGGGTTACAATGAGCAGTTCTTC. Protein product: CASSSPRRGYNEQFF.